These T cell receptor beta chains were read from a single sample in a study of blood T cell repertoires in COVID-19. Data came from immunoSEQ multiplex PCR; TCRdb stores just in-frame clones and leaves some out. There are about 190,000 clones in the sample; 83% occur only once, and around 6.5% lies in the top ten. The sequenced material came from peripheral blood. The receptors were sampled from a woman aged 40 to 50 with acute or convalescent COVID-19. Both conserved end residues are part of each CDR3. The order of the fields is J gene, V gene, D gene, clone size, CDR3 protein, CDR3 DNA. The D gene is left open where the match is weak. Some rows have no size entry. The others give once, few or many, or a class for an expanded clone.

TRBJ1-2 TRBV4-1 TRBD1 . CASSQSQGSGGYTF TGCGCCAGCAGCCAATCACAGGGGTCTGGTGGCTACACCTTC
TRBJ1-6 TRBV12-3/TRBV12-4 . . CASSFVGNSPLHF TGTGCCAGCAGTTTCGTTGGCAATTCACCCCTCCACTTT
TRBJ1-3 TRBV27 . . CASSSYSGNTIYF TGTGCCAGCAGTTCCTACTCTGGAAACACCATATATTTT
TRBJ2-5 TRBV28 . . CASSYADNHLPQETQYF TGTGCCAGCAGTTACGCGGACAACCACCTTCCACAAGAGACCCAGTACTTC
TRBJ1-6 TRBV5-1 TRBD1 . CASSRQGLVDNSPLHF TGCGCCAGCAGCCGACAGGGTTTGGTCGATAATTCACCCCTCCACTTT
TRBJ2-7 TRBV19 . few CASSPDAGGYYEQYF TGTGCCAGTAGTCCTGACGCCGGGGGTTACTACGAGCAGTACTTC
TRBJ2-7 TRBV30 . . CAWSHGQGDLEEQYF TGTGCCTGGAGCCACGGGCAGGGCGATCTGGAAGAGCAGTACTTC
TRBJ2-5 TRBV3-1/TRBV3-2 . . CASSQSRSERRETQYF TGTGCCAGCAGCCAATCCAGGTCGGAGAGGAGGGAGACCCAGTACTTC
TRBJ2-5 TRBV23-1 . . CASSHPVQETQYF TGCGCCAGCAGTCACCCGGTCCAAGAGACCCAGTACTTC
TRBJ1-3 TRBV27 TRBD1 . CASRRTGGAVGNTIYF TGTGCCAGCAGAAGGACAGGGGGCGCGGTTGGAAACACCATATATTTT
TRBJ1-2 TRBV28 . . CASSFRHVSHGYTF TGTGCCAGCAGTTTCCGACATGTTTCCCATGGCTACACCTTC
TRBJ1-1 TRBV19 TRBD1 . CASSNPRQGAMNTEAFF TGTGCCAGTAGCAACCCACGACAGGGGGCCATGAACACTGAAGCTTTCTTT
TRBJ2-1 TRBV7-6 TRBD2 . CASSPSSGRGYNEQFF TGTGCCAGCAGCCCGAGTAGCGGGAGAGGTTACAATGAGCAGTTCTTC
TRBJ2-2 TRBV27 . . CASREARWRGELFF TGTGCCAGCAGGGAGGCTCGGTGGAGGGGGGAGCTGTTTTTT
TRBJ1-2 TRBV3-1/TRBV3-2 . . CASSQEGRDSGYTF TGTGCCAGCAGCCAAGAGGGCAGGGACTCTGGCTACACCTTC
TRBJ1-1 TRBV15 TRBD1 . CATSYGQGMPEAFF TGTGCCACCAGCTACGGACAGGGAATGCCTGAAGCTTTCTTT
TRBJ1-3 TRBV5-1 . . CASSLDFSGNTIYF TGCGCCAGCAGCTTGGACTTTTCTGGAAACACCATATATTTT
TRBJ2-7 TRBV6-6 . . CASSLASSYEQYF TGTGCCAGCAGTTTAGCGAGCTCCTACGAGCAGTACTTC
TRBJ2-7 TRBV5-1 TRBD2 . CASSLGLAGLYEQYF TGCGCCAGCAGCTTGGGTCTAGCGGGACTCTACGAGCAGTACTTC
TRBJ1-2 TRBV5-1 . . CASSLSDSAFGYTF TGCGCCAGCAGCCTGTCGGACAGCGCCTTTGGCTACACCTTC
TRBJ1-5 TRBV5-8 . . CASSPLGSKSNQPQHF TGTGCCAGCAGCCCCCTGGGCTCAAAAAGCAATCAGCCCCAGCATTTT
TRBJ2-4 TRBV7-9 . . CASSVQGPKNIQYF TGTGCCAGCAGCGTACAGGGCCCAAAAAACATTCAGTACTTC
TRBJ2-7 TRBV9 TRBD2 many CASSPASGTYEQYF TGTGCCAGCAGCCCCGCTAGCGGGACCTACGAGCAGTACTTC
TRBJ2-7 TRBV5-1 TRBD1 . CASSSPGQGSNEQYF TGCGCCAGCAGCTCACCGGGACAGGGCAGCAACGAGCAGTACTTC
TRBJ2-7 TRBV28 . . CASSPPPIYEQYF TGTGCCAGCAGCCCACCCCCTATTTACGAGCAGTACTTC
TRBJ2-7 TRBV28 . . CASSPVGSGYEQYF TGTGCCAGCAGTCCCGTTGGTAGCGGATACGAGCAGTACTTC
TRBJ1-6 TRBV25-1 . . CASSEWGGSYNSPLHF TGTGCCAGCAGTGAATGGGGCGGCTCCTATAATTCACCCCTCCACTTT
TRBJ1-5 TRBV3-1/TRBV3-2 . . CASSPSGGGSNQPQHF TGTGCCAGCAGCCCATCCGGTGGGGGGTCCAATCAGCCCCAGCATTTT
TRBJ1-4 TRBV7-2 TRBD1 . CASSLRLQGGPEKLFF TGTGCCAGCAGCTTAAGGCTGCAGGGGGGCCCTGAAAAACTGTTTTTT
TRBJ1-4 TRBV27 TRBD1 once CASSLSRQGGEKLFF TGTGCCAGCAGTTTATCGAGACAGGGGGGGGAAAAACTGTTTTTT
TRBJ1-6 TRBV7-9 . . CASSFSGDSPLHF TGTGCCAGCAGCTTCTCAGGGGACTCACCCCTCCACTTT
TRBJ1-5 TRBV28 . . CASSSLGGLGQPQHF TGTGCCAGCAGTAGCCTCGGGGGGCTGGGTCAGCCCCAGCATTTT
TRBJ1-4 TRBV6-6 . . CASLTRGSINEKLFF TGTGCCAGCCTAACCAGGGGCTCTATTAATGAAAAACTGTTTTTT
TRBJ2-1 TRBV19 TRBD2 . CASSMTLGAGTYNEQFF TGTGCCAGTAGTATGACCCTCGGAGCGGGGACGTACAATGAGCAGTTCTTC
TRBJ1-5 TRBV7-2 . . CASSLGGQPQHF TGTGCCAGCAGCTTAGGAGGCCAGCCCCAGCATTTT
TRBJ2-1 TRBV7-2 . once CASSWTGTYNEQFF TGTGCCAGCAGCTGGACGGGGACCTACAATGAGCAGTTCTTC
TRBJ2-7 TRBV27 TRBD1 . CASSPSRGTGSYEQYF TGTGCCAGCAGTCCCTCCCGGGGGACAGGGAGCTACGAGCAGTACTTC
TRBJ2-2 TRBV3-1/TRBV3-2 TRBD1 . CASSQGQGVDTGELFF TGTGCCAGCAGCCAAGGACAGGGGGTTGACACCGGGGAGCTGTTTTTT
TRBJ1-6 TRBV7-9 TRBD1 . CASGVLETGVNSPLHF TGTGCCAGCGGGGTTTTGGAGACAGGGGTTAATTCACCCCTCCACTTT
TRBJ2-7 TRBV5-1 TRBD1 . CASSRPGQGAYEQYF TGCGCCAGCAGTCGGCCGGGACAGGGAGCCTACGAGCAGTACTTC